This is a list of T cell receptor beta chains from one sample in a study of identical twins. TCRdb ran MiXCR on the 5' RACE reads and lists one entry per CDR3 protein. The table includes around 290,000 distinct CDR3 sequences, roughly 9.7% detected once. The same specimen was also included in a second study, on yellow fever vaccine responses in identical twins.

Input material: CD8+ T cells sorted from blood. Source of these receptors: a woman in her late teens or twenties in good health. Each CDR3 is given with its conserved first and last residue. A D gene is named only where the DNA matches it firmly. Expanded clones get a size class; other rows say once, few or many, or leave the size out.

v_call,clone_size,cdr3_length,j_call,d_call,cdr3_nt,cdr3_aa
TRBV5-1,many,13,TRBJ2-7,-,TGCGCCAGCAGCTTGGGGACAGTGAACGAGCAGTACTTC,CASSLGTVNEQYF
TRBV29-1,many,14,TRBJ2-3,TRBD2,TGCAGCGTTTTCCCAGCGGGGGGGGAAGATACGCAGTATTTT,CSVFPAGGEDTQYF
TRBV11-2,-,17,TRBJ2-7,TRBD2,TGTGCCAGCAGCTTAGATGAGGGAACTAGCGGGACCTACGAGCAGTACTTC,CASSLDEGTSGTYEQYF
TRBV12-3/TRBV12-4,many,15,TRBJ2-1,TRBD2,TGTGCCAGCAGCTTGGGACTAGCGGGGGGCAATGAGCAGTTCTTC,CASSLGLAGGNEQFF
TRBV7-9,-,15,TRBJ2-3,TRBD1,TGTGCCAGCACTCACCGGGACAGGGGAATGGATACGCAGTATTTT,CASTHRDRGMDTQYF
TRBV3-1,few,18,TRBJ1-5,TRBD1,TGTGCCAGCAGCCAAGTGGGACAGGGGAGCGATAGCAATCAGCCCCAGCATTTT,CASSQVGQGSDSNQPQHF
TRBV6-1,many,17,TRBJ1-1,TRBD1,TGTGCCAGCAGTGACCCCGGGACAGGGGTAGGGAACACTGAAGCTTTCTTT,CASSDPGTGVGNTEAFF
TRBV5-5,few,15,TRBJ2-5,TRBD2,TGTGCCAGCAGCTTGTTACGGGAGGGCCAAGAGACCCAGTACTTC,CASSLLREGQETQYF
TRBV7-8,-,14,TRBJ2-7,-,TGTGCCAGCAGCTTACGGCCAGGGCCCAACGAGCAGTACTTC,CASSLRPGPNEQYF
TRBV20-1,-,14,TRBJ2-5,TRBD1,TGCAGTGCCGAAGCCGGGACAGATCAAGAGACCCAGTACTTC,CSAEAGTDQETQYF
TRBV29-1,many,14,TRBJ2-1,TRBD2,TGCAGCGTTGTAACCGGGACTAGCGAATATGAGCAGTTCTTC,CSVVTGTSEYEQFF
TRBV20-1,-,17,TRBJ2-7,TRBD2,TGCAGTGCTAGAGATGGTCTAGCGGGAGGCTCCTCCTACGAGCTGTACTTC,CSARDGLAGGSSYELYF
TRBV2,many,13,TRBJ2-1,-,TGTGCCAGCAGTGAAGAACAGTACAATGAGCAGTTCTTC,CASSEEQYNEQFF
TRBV27,few,13,TRBJ2-7,TRBD1,TGTGCCAGCGCCGGGACAGTGCCCTACGAGCAGTACTTC,CASAGTVPYEQYF
TRBV3-1,many,15,TRBJ2-5,-,TGTGCCAGCAGCCAAGACGAACGGCCGCGTCGGACCCAGTACTTC,CASSQDERPRRTQYF
TRBV7-9,few,13,TRBJ2-3,-,TGTGCCAGCAGCGCAGCCGGGCTCAGGGCGCAGTATTTT,CASSAAGLRAQYF
TRBV7-8,-,15,TRBJ2-1,TRBD1,TGTGCCAGCAGCTTATATCCGGGACAGGGCAATGAGCAGTTCTTC,CASSLYPGQGNEQFF
TRBV29-1,few,13,TRBJ2-7,TRBD2,TGCAGCGTTGAAGTAGCGGGTTTACCCGAGCAGTACTTC,CSVEVAGLPEQYF
TRBV27,many,13,TRBJ1-2,-,TGTGCCAGCAGTTTATCTAGATCCAGGGGCTACACCTTC,CASSLSRSRGYTF
TRBV11-2,few,15,TRBJ2-1,-,TGTGCCAGCAGCCCCCTGATGGGTATATCGGGTGAGCAGTTCTTC,CASSPLMGISGEQFF
TRBV9,few,15,TRBJ1-2,TRBD1,TGTGCCAGCAGCACCTGGACAGGGGCTAACTATGGCTACACCTTC,CASSTWTGANYGYTF
TRBV28,many,16,TRBJ2-7,-,TGTGCCAGCAGTTTAGAAGTCCTCCCGGTGGCATCCGAGCAGTACTTC,CASSLEVLPVASEQYF
TRBV20-1,-,14,TRBJ2-7,TRBD1,TGCAGTGCAGGATCCGGGACAGGGGTCTACGAGCAGTACTTC,CSAGSGTGVYEQYF
TRBV29-1,many,14,TRBJ2-7,-,TGCAGCGTGACCCCGACAGAGGGGACCTACGAGCAGTACTTC,CSVTPTEGTYEQYF
TRBV4-1,many,14,TRBJ1-1,-,TGCGCCAGCAGCCAAGAAGTGAGTAGTCCTGAAGCTTTCTTT,CASSQEVSSPEAFF
TRBV2,-,13,TRBJ2-7,-,TGTGCCAGCAGAAAGGTCGCCTCCTACGAGCAGTACTTC,CASRKVASYEQYF
TRBV9,many,17,TRBJ2-2,TRBD2,TGTGCCAGCAGCGTCCCACCGAGACTAGCCGACACCGGGGAGCTGTTTTTT,CASSVPPRLADTGELFF
TRBV28,many,16,TRBJ2-7,TRBD2,TGTGCCAGCAGGACCCGAAGTTCGGGACTAGCGGCCGAGCAGTACTTC,CASRTRSSGLAAEQYF
TRBV5-1,-,17,TRBJ2-2,TRBD2,TGCGCCAGCAGCCGGACTAGCGGACTCGCGAACACCGGGGAGCTGTTTTTT,CASSRTSGLANTGELFF
TRBV4-2,few,13,TRBJ1-1,-,TGTGCCAGCAGCCAAGTTTTAACAGCCGAAGCTTTCTTT,CASSQVLTAEAFF
TRBV6-5,-,19,TRBJ2-5,TRBD2,TGTGCCAGCAGTTATCGACTAGCGGGAGAAGTTGAAGGCCAAGAGACCCAGTACTTC,CASSYRLAGEVEGQETQYF
TRBV6-2/TRBV6-3,-,18,TRBJ2-3,TRBD2,TGTGCCAGCAGTCCTGACCCACCCCCGGGGGAGGGCGAAGATACGCAGTATTTT,CASSPDPPPGEGEDTQYF
TRBV6-2/TRBV6-3,-,15,TRBJ2-7,TRBD2,TGTGCCAGCAGTTTTGGACTAGCGGTTACCTACGAGCAGTACTTC,CASSFGLAVTYEQYF
TRBV7-9,-,15,TRBJ2-2,-,TGTGCCAGCAGCTTAGCCGACAAGAACACCGGGGAGCTGTTTTTT,CASSLADKNTGELFF
TRBV27,-,16,TRBJ2-1,TRBD2,TGTGCCAGCAGTTCCCGCCTAGCGGGGCCCTACAATGAGCAGTTCTTC,CASSSRLAGPYNEQFF
TRBV2,-,14,TRBJ2-7,-,TGTGCCAGCAGTGTAGGCCCCGACCCCTACGAGCAGTACTTC,CASSVGPDPYEQYF
TRBV5-6,many,14,TRBJ2-7,TRBD1,TGTGCCAGCAGCGCGGGACAGGGATTCTACGAGCAGTACTTC,CASSAGQGFYEQYF
TRBV3-1,-,17,TRBJ2-1,TRBD2,TGTGCCAGCAGCCAAGAATGGCGGGGGGTGACTTTCAATGAGCAGTTCTTC,CASSQEWRGVTFNEQFF
TRBV12-3/TRBV12-4,-,16,TRBJ2-3,TRBD2,TGTGCCAGCAGTCCGTCGGGCGGGGGGGCGACAGATACGCAGTATTTT,CASSPSGGGATDTQYF
TRBV4-1,-,15,TRBJ2-1,-,TGCGCCAGCAGCCTAGATGGGGCCGTCTACAATGAGCAGTTCTTC,CASSLDGAVYNEQFF
TRBV29-1,-,14,TRBJ2-7,TRBD1,TGCAGCGTTGAAGTTACAGGGGCCTCCTACGAGCAGTACTTC,CSVEVTGASYEQYF
TRBV12-3/TRBV12-4,many,14,TRBJ1-4,-,TGTGCCAGCAGTTCACCGGGACCTAATGAAAAACTGTTTTTT,CASSSPGPNEKLFF
TRBV6-1,many,15,TRBJ2-1,-,TGTGCCAGCAGTGAAATCGGGTACAGCTACAATGAGCAGTTCTTC,CASSEIGYSYNEQFF
TRBV11-2,few,16,TRBJ2-1,-,TGTGCCAGCAGGATCACCGTGGGGCCGTACAAGGGTGAGCAGTTCTTC,CASRITVGPYKGEQFF
TRBV27,many,13,TRBJ2-7,-,TGTGCCAGCAGCCCTTGGGACTCCTACGAGCAGTACTTC,CASSPWDSYEQYF
TRBV24-1,-,15,TRBJ1-5,TRBD1,TGTGCCACCAGTGACCAAGACAGGGAGGGTCAGCCCCAGCATTTT,CATSDQDREGQPQHF
TRBV6-1,few,16,TRBJ2-1,-,TGTGCCAGCTATCGTACCCTTACAGGATCCTACAATGAGCAGTTCTTC,CASYRTLTGSYNEQFF
TRBV27,few,13,TRBJ2-7,-,TGTGCCAGCAGGCGTGGGGAAACCTACGAGCAGTACTTC,CASRRGETYEQYF
TRBV7-9,-,13,TRBJ2-7,-,TGTGCCAGCAGCCCACATGATTTCTACGAGCAGTACTTC,CASSPHDFYEQYF
TRBV2,-,12,TRBJ1-1,TRBD1,TGTGCCAACCGACAGGGGGACACTGAAGCTTTCTTT,CANRQGDTEAFF
TRBV6-5,many,16,TRBJ1-1,-,TGTGCCAGCAGTTACTACGAGGGCAGCCCAAACACTGAAGCTTTCTTT,CASSYYEGSPNTEAFF
TRBV28,-,13,TRBJ2-2,-,TGTGCCAGCAGTTGGTTGAACACCGGGGAGCTGTTTTTT,CASSWLNTGELFF
TRBV10-3,-,15,TRBJ2-3,-,TGTGCCATCAGTGAGTCGGAAGGGAGCACAGATACGCAGTATTTT,CAISESEGSTDTQYF
TRBV19,once,15,TRBJ2-1,-,TGTGCCAGTAGTATAGTTGGCAGAACAGACAATGAGCAGTTCTTC,CASSIVGRTDNEQFF